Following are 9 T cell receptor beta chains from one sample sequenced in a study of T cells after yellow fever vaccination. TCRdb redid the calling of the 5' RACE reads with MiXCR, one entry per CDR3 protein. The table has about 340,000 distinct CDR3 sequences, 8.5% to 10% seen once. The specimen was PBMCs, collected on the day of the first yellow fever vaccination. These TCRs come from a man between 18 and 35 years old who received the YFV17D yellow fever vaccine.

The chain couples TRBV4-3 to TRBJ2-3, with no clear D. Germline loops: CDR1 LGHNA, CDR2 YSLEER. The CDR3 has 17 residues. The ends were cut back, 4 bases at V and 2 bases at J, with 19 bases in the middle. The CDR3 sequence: CASSPRAGGFSTDTQYF. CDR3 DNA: TGCGCCAGCAGCCCCCGAGCAGGCGGTTTTTCCACAGATACGCAGTATTTT.

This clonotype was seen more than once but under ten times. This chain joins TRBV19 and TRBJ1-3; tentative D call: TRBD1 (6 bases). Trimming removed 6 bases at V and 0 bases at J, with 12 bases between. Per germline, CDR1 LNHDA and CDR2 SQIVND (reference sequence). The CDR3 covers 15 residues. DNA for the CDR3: TGTGCCAGTAGGGACGGGACACTCTCTGGAAACACCATATATTTT. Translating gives CASRDGTLSGNTIYF.

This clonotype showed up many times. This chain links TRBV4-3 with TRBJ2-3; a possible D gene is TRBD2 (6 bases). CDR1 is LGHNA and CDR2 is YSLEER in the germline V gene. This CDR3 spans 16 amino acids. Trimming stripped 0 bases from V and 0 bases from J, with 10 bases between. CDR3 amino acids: CASSQEAGASTDTQYF. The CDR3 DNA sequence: TGCGCCAGCAGCCAAGAAGCGGGTGCAAGCACAGATACGCAGTATTTT.

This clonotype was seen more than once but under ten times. The CDR3 bases are TGTGCCAGCAGTTACTCGGCTGCCCCCTATGAGGAGCAGTTCTTC. Its protein is CASSYSAAPYEEQFF. The J gene is TRBJ2-1, the V gene TRBV6-5, with D unresolved. Germline values: CDR1 MNHEY, CDR2 SVGAGI. Trimming removed 0 bases from V and 10 bases from J, with 16 bases in between. This CDR3 has 15 residues.

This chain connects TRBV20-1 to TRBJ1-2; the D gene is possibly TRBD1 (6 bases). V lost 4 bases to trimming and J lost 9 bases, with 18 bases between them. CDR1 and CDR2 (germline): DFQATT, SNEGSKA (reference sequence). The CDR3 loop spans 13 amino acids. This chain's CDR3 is CSATSTGTRSYTF. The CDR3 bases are TGCAGTGCTACCTCAACAGGGACTAGAAGCTACACCTTC.

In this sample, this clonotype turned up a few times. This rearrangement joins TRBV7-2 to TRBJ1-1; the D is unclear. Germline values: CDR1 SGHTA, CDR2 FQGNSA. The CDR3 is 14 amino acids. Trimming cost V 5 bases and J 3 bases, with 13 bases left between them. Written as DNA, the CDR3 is TGTGCCAGCAGCGTTAAAGGACGGGACACTGAAGCTTTCTTT. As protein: CASSVKGRDTEAFF.

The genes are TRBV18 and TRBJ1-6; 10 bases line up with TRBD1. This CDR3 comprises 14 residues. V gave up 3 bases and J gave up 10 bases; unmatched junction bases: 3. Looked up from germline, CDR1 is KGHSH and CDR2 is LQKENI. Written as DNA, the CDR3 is TGTGCCAGCTCACCGGACAGGGGGACATCACCCCTCCACTTT. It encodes CASSPDRGTSPLHF.

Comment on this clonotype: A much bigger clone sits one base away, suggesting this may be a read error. DNA of the CDR3: TGCGCCAGCAGCTTGGAACTTTTGTGTGGTGGGGAGCTGTTTTTT. Residues: CASSLELLCGGELFF. The genes are TRBV5-1 and TRBJ2-2; D gene ambiguous. Trimming shortened V by 0 bases and J by 8 bases, and 14 bases separated the two germline ends. The CDR3 consists of 15 residues. The germline V gene encodes CDR1 SGHRS and CDR2 YFSETQ. The full variable domain, its missing parts supplied by reference TRBV5-1 and TRBJ2-2, is KAGVTQTPRYLIKTRGQQVTLSCSPISGHRSVSWYQQTPGQGLQFLFEYFSETQRNKGNFPGRFSGRQFSNSRSEMNVSTLELGDSALYLCASSLELLCGGELFFGEGSRLTVL.

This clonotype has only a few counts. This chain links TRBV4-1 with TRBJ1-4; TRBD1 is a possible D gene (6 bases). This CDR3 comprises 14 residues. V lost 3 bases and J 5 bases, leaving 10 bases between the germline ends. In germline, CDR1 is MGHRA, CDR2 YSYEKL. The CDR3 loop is CASSQRRGNEKLFF. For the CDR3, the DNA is TGCGCCAGCAGCCAGCGGAGGGGGAATGAAAAACTGTTTTTT.